This T cell receptor beta chain appears in the sequencing data of a study of blood T cells in healthy people across ages (dated by TCRdb to 2013 to 2016). Some background on the complete study: In model experiments, template switching captured about one uniquely barcoded TCR beta cDNA molecule for every two T cells. Using deep sequencing normalized with unique cDNA molecular identifiers, the study measured how TCR beta repertoire diversity changes with age. Four age groups were formed from the donors: young (average about 17 years), middle-aged (approximately 40), aged (approximately 60) and long-lived (roughly 88). For two donors (one aged 18 to 30 and one aged 80 or older), the study analyzed two additional independent replicas of 1 million unique cDNA reads from the same blood draw. Broad study findings and their caveats: Because profiling used bulk unsorted PBMCs, naive and antigen-experienced compartments could not be compared conclusively. The percentage of naive T cells measured by flow cytometry correlated strongly with observed TCR beta diversity. Donor CMV infection status was unknown, potentially confounding age-related changes in expanded clonotypes. Total diversity estimates from one million sequenced T cells were considered lower bounds and underestimates. Observed TCR beta diversity per million T cells fell roughly linearly with age, and a significant reduction was already apparent by age around 40. The long-lived group showed more naive CD4+ T cells, fewer expanded clones and increased TCR diversity than the aged group, suggesting age selection.

The donors were roughly 39 Caucasian individuals from Russia, aged 6 to 90 years, who were systemically healthy. Around 10 milliliters of peripheral blood were collected from each donor into EDTA-treated Vacutainer tubes. PBMCs were isolated by Ficoll-Paque density-gradient centrifugation, with at least 7 million obtained per sample. Trizol reagent was used to extract total RNA from the PBMCs, yielding at least 6 micrograms per sample. For every donor, flow cytometry on a PBMC aliquot measured the percentage of naive CD45RAhigh/CD27high T cells. Including the terminal cysteine and phenylalanine, the CDR3 comprises 15 residues. Left in the record is the CDR3 DNA by itself, 45 bases read in frame from the first base. This clonotype came up a few times. The antigen it recognizes is unknown. Base qualities are not at hand, and no much larger clone is one base apart. Receptor libraries were prepared by 5' RACE. Data came from an Illumina HiSeq 2500. A second PCR of about 7 to 12 cycles was run with a J-beta primer mix and a sample-barcoded 5' primer. Each TCR beta cDNA molecule received a unique molecular identifier from a template-switch 5' adaptor carrying 12 random nucleotides. At least 2.5 million CDR3-containing paired-end reads were obtained from each sample. First-strand cDNA synthesis was performed from all RNA using the Mint cDNA synthesis kit, with priming by a TRBC-specific oligonucleotide. Following uracil-DNA glycosylase treatment, all cDNA underwent a first 18-cycle PCR with the universal primers M1SS and BC2_uni_R. As for the authors' bioinformatics: Each sample was normalized by randomly selecting 1 million high-quality reads, each carrying a distinct molecular identifier. Instead of being binned into consensus sequences, reads with shared molecular identifiers were discarded. MiTCR, set to a Q25 quality threshold and the strictest error-elimination algorithm, was used for CDR3 identification, clonotype clustering and error correction. A nonparametric unseen species model with Euler transformation was used to estimate a lower bound on total TCR beta diversity. The raw public reads went through TCRdb reprocessing: fastp at Q25, MiXCR clone calling, in-frame beta chains kept. Rows are unified per CDR3 protein, each entry keeping the most common DNA and genes. The V and J calls were not made by the authors but by TCRdb's processing. The sample has over 500,000 distinct CDR3 sequences on record, approximately 26% of them singletons. In total, the top ten clones hold under 4.5% of the sample.

The data were also submitted as part of a second study, on T cells of mothers and their children. In that second paper, the authors write: Nine systemically healthy Caucasian individuals served as donors, namely three mothers together with their six children. cDNA synthesis used all of the extracted RNA, with 1.5 ug of RNA in each 15 ul reaction. In the second PCR, the M1S primer added sample barcodes and 2-4 random nucleotides. More than 8 million TCR beta CDR3 reads were obtained from each mother, and approximately 3 million reads were obtained from each child. Thymic selection shapes the output of TCR recombination in a similar way in related and unrelated pairs, and inherited differences have a minor effect. Normalized repertoire overlap in related mother-child pairs was always slightly higher than in unrelated mother-child pairs, but the difference was never significant. With a sensitivity of about 100 clones per million clonotypes, no persistent microchimeric T cell clones were detected. The study used deep NGS to compare TCR beta repertoires of mothers and children, seeking features distinguishing related mother-child pairs from unrelated individuals. On average, the children were roughly 12 +/- 4 years old, while the mothers were approximately 41 +/- 4 years old. After adapters were ligated using NEBNext reagents, the libraries underwent 100+100 nt paired-end sequencing on an Illumina HiSeq 2000. To avoid cross-contamination, the mother libraries and the child libraries were prepared a month apart and sequenced in separate runs. Between about 500,000 and 2,100,000 distinct TCR beta clonotypes were identified per donor. Naive TCR beta clonotypes were estimated from low-frequency clonotypes matched to each donor's FACS-determined naive share, without sorting.

What was sequenced was blood. This TCR was recovered from a boy between 2 and 10 years old in good health. This chain joins TRBV12-3 or TRBV12-4 to TRBJ2-5; 10 middle bases align to TRBD2. The DNA end favors TRBJ2-1, so the J call may be wrong. The CDR3 region reads CASSLGSGRAFEQFF. The DNA is TGTGCCAGCAGTTTGGGAAGCGGGAGGGCCTTTGAGCAGTTCTTC.